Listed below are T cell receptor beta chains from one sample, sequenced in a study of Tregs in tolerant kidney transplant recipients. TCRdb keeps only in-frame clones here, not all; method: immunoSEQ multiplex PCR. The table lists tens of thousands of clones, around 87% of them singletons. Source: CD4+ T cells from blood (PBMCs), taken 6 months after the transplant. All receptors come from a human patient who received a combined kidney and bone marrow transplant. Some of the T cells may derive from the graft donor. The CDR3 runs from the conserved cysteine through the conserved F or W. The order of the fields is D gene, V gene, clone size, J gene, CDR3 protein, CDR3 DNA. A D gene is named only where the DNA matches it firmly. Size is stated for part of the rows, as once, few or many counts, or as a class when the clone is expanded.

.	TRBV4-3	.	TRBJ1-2	CASSQDFEGVGGYTF	TGCGCCAGCAGCCAAGATTTCGAGGGAGTCGGTGGCTACACCTTC
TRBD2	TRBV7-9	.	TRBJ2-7	CASSGEGRSINEQYF	TGTGCCAGCAGCGGGGAGGGTAGGAGTATCAACGAGCAGTACTTC
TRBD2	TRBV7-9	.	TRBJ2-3	CASSFRGGTDTQYF	TGTGCCAGCAGCTTCCGGGGGGGGACAGATACGCAGTATTTT
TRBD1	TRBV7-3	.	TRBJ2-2	CASSLTKQGANTGELFF	TGTGCCAGCAGCTTAACGAAACAGGGGGCGAACACCGGGGAGCTGTTTTTT
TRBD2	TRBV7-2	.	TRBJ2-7	CASSLRGGTYEQYF	TGTGCCAGCAGCTTACGGGGGGGGACCTACGAGCAGTACTTC
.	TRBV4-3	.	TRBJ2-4	CASSQRYPRQSSGLAKNIQYF	TGCGCCAGCAGCCAAAGGTACCCCCGACAATCGAGCGGCTTAGCCAAAAACATTCAGTACTTC
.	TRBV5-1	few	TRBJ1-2	CASSWGVPGGYTF	TGCGCCAGCAGCTGGGGGGTACCGGGCGGCTACACCTTC
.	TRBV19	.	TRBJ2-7	CASSMSIAVSYEQYF	TGTGCCAGTAGTATGTCGATAGCGGTCTCCTACGAGCAGTACTTC
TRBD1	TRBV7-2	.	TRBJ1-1	CASSLDRQGEAFF	TGTGCCAGCAGCTTAGACCGACAGGGTGAAGCTTTCTTT
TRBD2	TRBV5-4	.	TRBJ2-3	CASSLGHGTSGGPRGQYF	TGTGCCAGCAGTTTGGGTCACGGGACTAGCGGGGGACCCAGGGGGCAGTATTTT
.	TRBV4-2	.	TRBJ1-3	CASSQELGRGGSGNTIYF	TGTGCCAGCAGCCAAGAATTAGGCAGGGGAGGGTCTGGAAACACCATATATTTT
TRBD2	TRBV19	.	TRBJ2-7	CASSFISGRVNEQYF	TGTGCCAGTAGTTTCATTAGCGGGAGGGTCAACGAGCAGTACTTC
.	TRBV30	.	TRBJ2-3	CAWGPSNTQYF	TGTGCCTGGGGCCCATCCAATACGCAGTATTTT
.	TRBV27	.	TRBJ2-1	CASSVGQSSYNEQFF	TGTGCCAGCAGCGTAGGACAGAGCTCCTACAATGAGCAGTTCTTC
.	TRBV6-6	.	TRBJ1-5	CASSYWRQQPQHF	TGTGCCAGCAGTTACTGGAGGCAACAGCCCCAGCATTTT
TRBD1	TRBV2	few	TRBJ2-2	CAVPPGQLLANTGELFF	TGTGCCGTCCCACCGGGACAGCTCTTAGCGAACACCGGGGAGCTGTTTTTT
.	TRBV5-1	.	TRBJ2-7	CASSGRESNLGEQYF	TGCGCCAGCAGCGGGAGAGAATCGAACCTGGGGGAGCAGTACTTC
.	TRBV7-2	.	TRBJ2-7	CASSLSLNAYEQYF	TGTGCCAGCAGCTTATCACTGAATGCCTACGAGCAGTACTTC
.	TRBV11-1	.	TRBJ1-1	CASSLRRGEYTEAFF	TGTGCCAGCAGCTTAAGGCGGGGGGAGTACACTGAAGCTTTCTTT
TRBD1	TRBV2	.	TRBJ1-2	CASSDGRGLGYGYTF	TGTGCCAGCAGTGATGGCAGGGGGTTGGGCTATGGCTACACCTTC
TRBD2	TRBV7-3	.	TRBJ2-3	CASSRGLAGGRGDTQYF	TGTGCCAGCAGCCGTGGACTAGCGGGGGGACGGGGAGATACGCAGTATTTT
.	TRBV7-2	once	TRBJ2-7	CASSLRARVGQYF	TGTGCCAGCAGCTTAAGGGCCAGGGTCGGGCAGTACTTC
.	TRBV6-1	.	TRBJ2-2	CASAAGPGTGELFF	TGTGCCAGCGCGGCGGGGCCGGGGACCGGGGAGCTGTTTTTT
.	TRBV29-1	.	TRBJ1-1	CSVAEGGTEAFF	TGCAGCGTTGCTGAGGGGGGGACTGAAGCTTTCTTT
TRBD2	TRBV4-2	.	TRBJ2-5	CASSQGPGTSGRSGETQYF	TGTGCCAGCAGCCAAGGCCCCGGGACTAGCGGGAGAAGTGGAGAGACCCAGTACTTC
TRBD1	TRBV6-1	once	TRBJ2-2	CASRRDRGTGELFF	TGTGCCAGCAGGCGGGACAGGGGTACCGGGGAGCTGTTTTTT
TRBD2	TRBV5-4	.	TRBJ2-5	CASSLGAGAPQTQYF	TGTGCCAGCAGCTTAGGAGCGGGAGCACCGCAGACCCAGTACTTC